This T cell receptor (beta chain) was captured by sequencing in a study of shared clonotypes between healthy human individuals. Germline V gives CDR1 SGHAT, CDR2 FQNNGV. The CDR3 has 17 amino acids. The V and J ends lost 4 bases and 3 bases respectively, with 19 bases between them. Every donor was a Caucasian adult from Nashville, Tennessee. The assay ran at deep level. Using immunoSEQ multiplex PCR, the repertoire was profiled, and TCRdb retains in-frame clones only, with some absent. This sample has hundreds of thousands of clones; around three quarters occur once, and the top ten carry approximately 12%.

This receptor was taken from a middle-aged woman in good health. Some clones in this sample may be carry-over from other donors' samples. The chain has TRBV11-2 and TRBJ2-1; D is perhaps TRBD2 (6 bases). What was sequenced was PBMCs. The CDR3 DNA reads TGTGCCAGCAGCTCCCACCCCGCGGGACCAGGCTACAATGAGCAGTTCTTC. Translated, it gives CASSSHPAGPGYNEQFF.